A single sample gave rise to the 14 T cell receptor beta chains below, sequenced in a study of ipilimumab plus nivolumab after autologous stem cell transplantation. The assay was immunoSEQ multiplex PCR, and TCRdb's table has in-frame clones only and misses some. Of 10,000 to 15,000 clones in the sample, 73% are singletons; the top ten hold approximately 15%. This sample comprised PBMCs, obtained in a trial of ipilimumab plus nivolumab as post-transplant consolidation. These receptors all come from a male donor with diffuse large B-cell lymphoma.

V is TRBV11-2 and J is TRBJ2-3, with 13 bases identical to TRBD2. With 4 bases clipped from V and 8 bases from J, the junction kept 12 bases outside the gene matches. From germline, CDR1 is SGHAT and CDR2 FQNNGV. The CDR3 is 17 amino acids. The chain's CDR3 is CASSSNLLAGGRATQYF. CDR3 nucleotide sequence: TGTGCCAGCAGCTCAAACCTACTAGCGGGGGGGCGTGCTACGCAGTATTTT. Looking up the rest from reference TRBV11-2 and TRBJ2-3 gives the full variable domain: EAGVAQSPRYKIIEKRQSVAFWCNPISGHATLYWYQQILGQGPKLLIQFQNNGVVDDSQLPKDRFSAERLKGVDSTLKIQPAKLEDSAVYLCASSSNLLAGGRATQYFGPGTRLTVL.

For the CDR3, the DNA is TGTGCCAGCAGTGAAGCTCGGGGGGGGGCCACTGAAGCTTTCTTT. Protein: CASSEARGGATEAFF. This chain links TRBV2 with TRBJ1-1; TRBD1 might be the D (6 bases). Trimming shortened V by 0 bases and J by 4 bases, and 12 bases separated the two germline ends. Germline CDR1 is SNHLY and CDR2 is FYNNEI. CDR3 length equals 15 residues.

This clone is medium-sized in the sample. The rearrangement links TRBV18 to TRBJ1-5; 9 positions agree with TRBD1. Germline CDR1 KGHSH, CDR2 LQKENI. The CDR3 sequence is 16 residues long. The J segment lost 0 bases and the V segment lost 6 bases, leaving 6 bases of the junction unmatched. This chain's CDR3 is CASSPDRGSSNQPQHF. CDR3 DNA: TGTGCCAGCTCCCCGGACAGGGGATCTAGCAATCAGCCCCAGCATTTT.

In its sample, this clone was seen once. The same CDR3 can be traced to other DNA sequences in this sample. The chain employs TRBV6-5 and TRBJ1-1; TRBD1 agrees at 9 bases. Looked up from germline, CDR1 is MNHEY and CDR2 is SVGAGI. The CDR3 runs 15 residues. V dropped 6 bases and J dropped 5; count of bases not matched to a gene: 10. The CDR3 sequence is CASSWDREGGTEAFF. The CDR3 coding sequence is TGTGCCAGCAGCTGGGACAGGGAGGGTGGGACTGAAGCTTTCTTT.

V gene TRBV11-1 combines with J gene TRBJ1-1; no reliable D call. Germline CDR1 and CDR2: SGHAT and FQDESV (reference sequence). The CDR3 runs to 13 residues. V lost 5 bases and J lost 7, with 14 bases in between. CDR3 bases: TGTGCCAGCAGCAGCCCCGGGGAAAGTGAAGCTTTCTTT. This translates into CASSSPGESEAFF.

The rearrangement joins TRBV7-6 to TRBJ2-7, with D perhaps TRBD1 (6 bases). Germline values: CDR1 SGHVS, CDR2 FNYEAQ. CDR3 length: 14 amino acids. The V end was cut by 2 bases, the J end by 4 bases, with 12 bases between. The CDR3 DNA follows: TGTGCCAGCAGCTTATCAGGGGTCGGGTACGAGCAGTACTTC. The encoded protein is CASSLSGVGYEQYF.

The V and J genes are TRBV6-5 and TRBJ2-1; the match to TRBD2 covers 14 bases. Trimming took 6 bases from V and 6 from J; bases not matched to a gene: 1. Per germline, CDR1 MNHEY and CDR2 SVGAGI. The CDR3 contains 14 residues. Here the CDR3 DNA reads TGTGCCAGCAGGACTAGCGGGGGGGCCAATGAGCAGTTCTTC. Translated: CASRTSGGANEQFF.

The chain combines TRBV4-2 with TRBJ1-3; D not resolved. Germline loops: CDR1 LGHNA, CDR2 YNFKEQ. This CDR3 has 12 residues. Trimming left V 5 bases short and J 4 bases short, with 6 bases between. The CDR3 loop is CASSLGGNTIYF. CDR3 DNA: TGTGCCAGCAGCTTGGGAGGAAACACCATATATTTT.

The J gene is TRBJ2-3, the V gene TRBV7-2, with D perhaps being TRBD1 or TRBD2 (5 bases each). Trimming shortened V by 2 bases and J by 3 bases, and 9 bases separated the two germline ends. The CDR3 is 14 amino acids. CDR1 and CDR2 from the germline V gene are SGHTA and FQGNSA. The CDR3 sequence is CASSLIWGTDTQYF. The CDR3 coding sequence is TGTGCCAGCAGCTTAATATGGGGGACAGATACGCAGTATTTT.

This chain connects TRBV19 to TRBJ2-2, with D tentatively TRBD1 (5 bases). The CDR3 has 15 residues. The germline V and J ends were trimmed by 3 bases and 0 bases, with 8 bases remaining between them. CDR1 is LNHDA and CDR2 is SQIVND in the germline V gene (reference sequence). CDR3 sequence (DNA): TGTGCCAGTAGTATTACAGGAACGAACACCGGGGAGCTGTTTTTT. This translates into CASSITGTNTGELFF.

This chain joins TRBV18 and TRBJ1-6, with D possibly being TRBD1 (5 bases). V lost 3 bases and J lost 7, with 13 bases in between. CDR1 is KGHSH and CDR2 is LQKENI in the germline V gene. The CDR3 has 15 residues. The chain's CDR3 is CASSPRQITNSPLHF. The CDR3 DNA follows: TGTGCCAGCTCACCCAGACAGATTACAAATTCACCCCTCCACTTT.

The rearrangement joins TRBV5-4 to TRBJ1-2; 7 bases agree with TRBD1. The CDR3 extends over 14 amino acids. The ends lost 6 bases at V and 4 bases at J; junction bases unmatched: 9. Germline V gene lookup returns CDR1 SGHNT and CDR2 YYREEE (reference sequence). CDR3 nucleotides: TGTGCCAGCAACCCGACAGGGTGGGGCTATGGCTACACCTTC. Translation: CASNPTGWGYGYTF. Full variable domain (outside the CDR3, taken from reference TRBV5-4 and TRBJ1-2): ETGVTQSPTHLIKTRGQQVTLRCSSQSGHNTVSWYQQALGQGPQFIFQYYREEENGRGNFPPRFSGLQFPNYSSELNVNALELDDSALYLCASNPTGWGYGYTFGSGTRLTVV.

The chain is built from TRBV7-6 and TRBJ2-3; TRBD1 matches at 7 bases. CDR1 is SGHVS and CDR2 is FNYEAQ in the germline V gene. The CDR3 has 13 amino acids. Trimming took 6 bases from V and 8 from J; bases not matched to a gene: 8. The CDR3 protein is CASRPTGEGTQYF. The CDR3 DNA reads TGTGCCAGCAGACCTACAGGGGAAGGTACGCAGTATTTT. Looking up the rest from reference TRBV7-6 and TRBJ2-3 gives the full variable domain: GAGVSQSPRYKVTKRGQDVALRCDPISGHVSLYWYRQALGQGPEFLTYFNYEAQQDKSGLPNDRFSAERPEGSISTLTIQRTEQRDSAMYRCASRPTGEGTQYFGPGTRLTVL.

The gene calls are TRBV14 and TRBJ1-1, with D uncertain. V was clipped by 1 base and J by 0 bases, with 3 bases between them. Germline CDR1 is SGHDN and CDR2 is FVKESK. The CDR3 covers 13 residues. The chain's CDR3 is CASSQVLNTEAFF. CDR3 DNA: TGTGCCAGCAGCCAAGTCCTGAACACTGAAGCTTTCTTT. Drawing the rest from reference TRBV14 and TRBJ1-1, the complete variable domain is EAGVTQFPSHSVIEKGQTVTLRCDPISGHDNLYWYRRVMGKEIKFLLHFVKESKQDESGMPNNRFLAERTGGTYSTLKVQPAELEDSGVYFCASSQVLNTEAFFGQGTRLTVV.